The 5 T cell receptor beta chains below were found in one sample sequenced in a study of Graves' ophthalmopathy and Graves' hyperthyroidism. Amplification targeted the TCR beta CDR3 regions, with RNA transcripts as the source material. The library came from an HTBI-primed first-round RT-PCR and a second-round multiplex PCR. TCRdb redid the calling of the multiplex PCR reads with MiXCR, one entry per CDR3 protein. The sample has roughly 610,000 distinct CDR3 sequences; 22% are singletons. Sequencing was performed on peripheral blood. The receptors originated from a woman between 18 and 29 years old with stable Graves' hyperthyroidism. Some clones in this sample may be carry-over from other donors' samples.

This clonotype was picked up many times. The J gene is TRBJ1-3, the V gene TRBV10-3; D ambiguous. The CDR3 runs 12 residues. Deletions cut 4 bases from V and 1 base from J, with 2 bases between. Germline CDR1 reads ENHRY; CDR2 reads SYGVKD. CDR3 residues: CAISVSGNTIYF. The CDR3 DNA sequence: TGTGCCATCAGTGTTTCTGGAAACACCATATATTTT.

The table lists this clonotype with many counts. The chain links TRBV18 to TRBJ1-1, with a weak D call TRBD1 (5 bases). In germline, CDR1 is KGHSH, CDR2 LQKENI. The V end lost 5 bases, the J end lost 1 base, and 14 bases lay between the germline ends. The CDR3 contains 15 residues. CDR3 bases: TGTGCCAGCTCAGGGGCGAAGGTGGCGAACACTGAAGCTTTCTTT. Its protein product is CASSGAKVANTEAFF.

Worth noting for this clonotype: Given the absence of the conserved phenylalanine or tryptophan at the CDR3 end, a read error is likely. The DNA is left out, because the CDR3 cannot be placed on it with certainty; the CDR3 is given as TCRdb lists it. The chain recombines TRBV20-1 with TRBJ2-5; no DNA check was done on the table's D call, TRBD1. Germline V CDR1 and CDR2: DFQATT, SNEGSKA (reference sequence). Both ends counted, the CDR3 spans 13 residues. The CDR3 sequence is CSARDQRGTGKYL.

This chain links TRBV10-3 with TRBJ1-2; no clear D gene. The CDR3 is made up of 14 amino acids. Germline CDR1 reads ENHRY; CDR2 reads SYGVKD. V lost 3 bases and J lost 5, with 13 bases in between. CDR3 DNA sequence: TGTGCCATCAGTGACGTACCAGCAGCATATGGCTACACCTTC. Translating it yields CAISDVPAAYGYTF.

This chain connects TRBV4-2 to TRBJ1-1, with D tentatively TRBD1 (5 bases). With 5 bases removed from V and 6 bases from J, the gap between germline ends came to 22 bases. The CDR3 is 16 residues long. The V gene's germline CDR1 is LGHNA and CDR2 YNFKEQ. The CDR3 protein is CASSSGIRLTFAEAFF. The CDR3 bases are TGTGCCAGCAGCTCAGGGATTCGCCTTACTTTCGCTGAAGCTTTCTTT.